This T cell receptor beta chain was sequenced in a study of blood T cell repertoires in COVID-19. On the study more broadly: Specimens from acute and convalescent COVID-19 originated in the United States, Italy and Spain. Sample material is recorded as cDNA or gDNA derived from T cells, B-cell-depleted T cells, or PBMCs.

Per the authors' pipeline: The assay estimated nucleated cells by amplifying reference gene primers. Clones were read by immunoSEQ multiplex PCR, and TCRdb kept only the in-frame ones, dropping some. D and trimming come from the DNA, and the V and J calls and clone size come from that table. The sample carries about 21,000 clones, nearly 90% recorded once. This clone has just one count. The CDR3 consists of 12 residues. V was clipped by 2 bases and J by 4 bases, with 4 bases between them. Per the germline V gene, CDR1 is SGHKS and CDR2 is YYEKEE (reference sequence). This receptor was identified in a human donor with active COVID-19. The donor label of this sample is uncertain. The specimen sequenced was peripheral blood. This chain links TRBV5-5 with TRBJ2-1; D is undetermined. This CDR3 reads CASSFIYNEQFF. The CDR3 DNA reads as TGTGCCAGCAGCTTTATTTACAATGAGCAGTTCTTC. The whole variable domain, remainder taken from reference TRBV5-5 and TRBJ2-1, is DAGVTQSPTHLIKTRGQQVTLRCSPISGHKSVSWYQQVLGQGPQFIFQYYEKEERGRGNFPDRFSARQFPNYSSELNVNALLLGDSALYLCASSFIYNEQFFGPGTRLTVL.